This T cell receptor beta chain was found in a study of CD8+CD57+ T cells in acquired aplastic anemia. Across the whole study: The study obtained an average of approximately 2.9 ug of DNA from sorted CD4+ and CD8+ cells. General study results and limits: Patients and controls shared some 29 CD8+ CDR3 sequences, which appeared highly expressed in patients and within their immunodominant clones.

This clonotype was observed a single time. Its antigen is not known. Compared with germline, one end of the junction differs, possibly owing to a read error. CD8+CD57+ cell expansion had been shown by flow cytometry in patients chosen for sequencing. TCR beta VDJ combinations and CDR3 sequences were profiled from genomic DNA. TCRdb recomputed calls from the reads with MiXCR, one row per CDR3 protein. The table records approximately 180,000 distinct CDR3 sequences, around 60% of them present only once. This CDR3 is 18 amino acids long. Germline lookup yields CDR1 SNHLY and CDR2 FYNNEI. The rearrangement uses TRBV2 and TRBJ2-2; 12 positions agree with TRBD2. Input material: sorted CD4+, CD8+, or CD8+CD57+ T cells (not recorded which) from PBMCs. The clonotype originates from a human donor with aplastic anemia. The CDR3 region is CASSVGLAGGIHTGELFF. The DNA of the CDR3 is TGTGCCAGCAGCGTAGGCCTAGCGGGGGGGATCCACACCGGGGAGCTGTTCTTT.